This is a list of T cell receptor beta chains from one sample in a study of T cell responses to AZD1222 COVID-19 vaccine. The table came from immunoSEQ multiplex PCR; TCRdb's copy has only in-frame clones and leaves some out. The table shows about 120,000 clones, with 80% to 90% occurring only once. Sequenced material: peripheral blood, taken on day 0 of AZD1222 vaccination. These receptors were collected from an adult in good health. Each CDR3 is given with its conserved first and last residue. A D gene is named only where the DNA matches it firmly.

d_gene	v_gene	j_gene	len	CDR3nt	CDR3aa
TRBD2	TRBV6-2/TRBV6-3	TRBJ2-3	19	TGTGCCAGCAGTTACCGGGCTAGCGGGGGGGCCTGGAGCACAGATACGCAGTATTTT	CASSYRASGGAWSTDTQYF
TRBD1	TRBV18	TRBJ1-5	15	TGTGCCAGCTCACCTTCGGACAGGAACAATCAGCCCCAGCATTTT	CASSPSDRNNQPQHF
NA	TRBV11-2	TRBJ2-7	11	TGTGCCAGCAGCCCTGCCTACGAGCAGTACTTC	CASSPAYEQYF
NA	TRBV18	TRBJ1-1	12	TGTGCCAGCTCACAAGCCCGCACTGAAGCTTTCTTT	CASSQARTEAFF
NA	TRBV24-1	TRBJ2-5	16	TGTGCCACCAGTGACCATAGCGGTAGGGGCCAAGAGACCCAGTACTTC	CATSDHSGRGQETQYF
TRBD1	TRBV27	TRBJ2-5	17	TGTGCCAGCAGCCACGACAGGGATGGCTCGCGTCTAGAGACCCAGTACTTC	CASSHDRDGSRLETQYF
TRBD1	TRBV7-2	TRBJ1-2	16	TGTGCCAGCAGCCCCGGGACAGGGAAAGCTAACTATGGCTACACCTTC	CASSPGTGKANYGYTF
NA	TRBV7-9	TRBJ1-2	13	TGTGCCAGCAGCTTCCAGGGTAACTATGGCTACACCTTC	CASSFQGNYGYTF
TRBD1	TRBV29-1	TRBJ2-1	15	TGCAGCGTTGAAGGCCCAGGGACAGGGGACAATGAGCAGTTCTTC	CSVEGPGTGDNEQFF
NA	TRBV27	TRBJ2-5	12	TGTGCCAGCAAGACTTCGGGGGAGACCCAGTACTTC	CASKTSGETQYF
NA	TRBV7-6	TRBJ1-6	17	TGTGCCAGCAGCTTAGCAGGGGGTAGCTCCTATAATTCACCCCTCCACTTT	CASSLAGGSSYNSPLHF